This T cell receptor beta chain was sequenced for a study of a mutant IDH1 vaccine in newly diagnosed glioma. About the research overall: Vaccine administration was initiated 4-6 weeks following radiotherapy alone, or with temozolomide cycles. Patients arrived already treated with radiotherapy, temozolomide, or both, most having had both. Whole-study findings and limits: Patients mounted vaccine-induced immune responses in approximately 94% of cases.

Clones were read by immunoSEQ multiplex PCR, and TCRdb kept only the in-frame ones, dropping some. The profile shows 50,000 to 65,000 clones, approximately 84% of them singletons. The time point here: week 11, during vaccination. It was 300 ug of mutant IDH1 20-mer peptide that made up each vaccine dose, given with topical imiquimod. On this clone: Its antigen is currently unknown.

The sequence was collected from a woman in her fifties or sixties with glioma. The sample here was PBMCs, taken from a glioma patient whose treatment included an IDH1 peptide vaccine.

In nucleotides, the CDR3 is TGTGCCAGCAACCCGAGGGGGTTGGGCAATCAGCCCCAGCATTTT. Its protein is CASNPRGLGNQPQHF. This chain joins TRBV2 and TRBJ1-5, with a possible D match to TRBD1 (6 bases). CDR1 SNHLY and CDR2 FYNNEI come from the germline V gene. This CDR3 region has 15 residues. V gave up 7 bases and J gave up 2 bases, with 15 bases separating them.